This TCR beta chain was retrieved from a study of technical replicates of blood from several donors. The data were produced by immunoSEQ multiplex PCR, yet TCRdb's version contains in-frame clones alone and is incomplete. The sample contains some 77,000 clones, 65% to 90% of which appear only once. V shed 5 bases and J 0 bases; nucleotides not matched to a gene: 9. The CDR3 runs to 16 residues. Looked up from germline, CDR1 is SGHTA and CDR2 is FQGNSA. The clonotype originates from a human donor in good health. Some clones in this sample may be carry-over from other donors' samples. Sequencing was done on a sample of PBMCs. V and J are TRBV7-2 and TRBJ1-2; 7 bases are shared with TRBD1. The CDR3 protein is CASSLGRTGANYGYTF. The DNA of the CDR3 is TGTGCCAGCAGCCTGGGTAGGACAGGTGCTAACTATGGCTACACCTTC.